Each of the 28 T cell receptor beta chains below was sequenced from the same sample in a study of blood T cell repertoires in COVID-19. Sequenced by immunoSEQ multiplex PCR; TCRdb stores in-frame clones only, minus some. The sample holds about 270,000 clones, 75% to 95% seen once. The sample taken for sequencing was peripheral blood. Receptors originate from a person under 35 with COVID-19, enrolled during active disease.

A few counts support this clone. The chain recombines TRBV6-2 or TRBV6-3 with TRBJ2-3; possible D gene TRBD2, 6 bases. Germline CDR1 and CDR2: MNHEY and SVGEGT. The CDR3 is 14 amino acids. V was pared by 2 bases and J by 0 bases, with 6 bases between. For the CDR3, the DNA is TGTGCCAGCAGTTACAGCGGGAGCACAGATACGCAGTATTTT. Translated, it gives CASSYSGSTDTQYF.

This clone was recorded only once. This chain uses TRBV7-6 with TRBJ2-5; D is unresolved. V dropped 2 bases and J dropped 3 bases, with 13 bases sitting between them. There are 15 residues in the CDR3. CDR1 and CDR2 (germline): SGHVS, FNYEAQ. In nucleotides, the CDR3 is TGTGCCAGCAGCTTAAGTTTCGACATTAAAGAGACCCAGTACTTC. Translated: CASSLSFDIKETQYF.

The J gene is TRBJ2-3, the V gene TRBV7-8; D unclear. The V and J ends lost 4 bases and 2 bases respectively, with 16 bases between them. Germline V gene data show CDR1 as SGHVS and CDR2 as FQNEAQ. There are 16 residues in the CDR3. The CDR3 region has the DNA TGTGCCAGCAGCTCCCTCCGCGGTGGAGCCACAGATACGCAGTATTTT. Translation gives CASSSLRGGATDTQYF. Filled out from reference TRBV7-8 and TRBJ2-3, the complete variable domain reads GAGVSQSPRYKVAKRGQDVALRCDPISGHVSLFWYQQALGQGPEFLTYFQNEAQLDKSGLPSDRFFAERPEGSVSTLKIQRTQQEDSAVYLCASSSLRGGATDTQYFGPGTRLTVL.

The DNA for the CDR3 is TGTGCCTGGAGTGTACAGGGTTACACTGAAGCTTTCTTT. Amino acids: CAWSVQGYTEAFF. This sequence joins TRBV30 and TRBJ1-1; possibly TRBD1 for D (6 bases). Germline CDR1 is GTSNPN and CDR2 is SVGIG (reference sequence). The CDR3 is 13 residues long. V dropped 0 bases and J dropped 3 bases, with 8 bases sitting between them.

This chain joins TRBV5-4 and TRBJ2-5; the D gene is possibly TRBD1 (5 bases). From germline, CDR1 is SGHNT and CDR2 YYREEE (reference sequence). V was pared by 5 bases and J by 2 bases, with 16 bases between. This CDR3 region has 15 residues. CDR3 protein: CASSGAGQIQETQYF. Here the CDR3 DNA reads TGTGCCAGCAGTGGGGCAGGGCAGATACAAGAGACCCAGTACTTC. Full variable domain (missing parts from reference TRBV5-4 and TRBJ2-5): ETGVTQSPTHLIKTRGQQVTLRCSSQSGHNTVSWYQQALGQGPQFIFQYYREEENGRGNFPPRFSGLQFPNYSSELNVNALELDDSALYLCASSGAGQIQETQYFGPGTRLLVL.

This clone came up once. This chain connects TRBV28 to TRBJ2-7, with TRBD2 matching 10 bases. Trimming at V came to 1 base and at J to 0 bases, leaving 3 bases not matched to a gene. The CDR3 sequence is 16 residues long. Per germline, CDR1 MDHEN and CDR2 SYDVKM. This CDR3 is CASSLFPSGGSYEQYF. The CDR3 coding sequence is TGTGCCAGCAGTTTATTTCCTAGCGGGGGCTCCTACGAGCAGTACTTC.

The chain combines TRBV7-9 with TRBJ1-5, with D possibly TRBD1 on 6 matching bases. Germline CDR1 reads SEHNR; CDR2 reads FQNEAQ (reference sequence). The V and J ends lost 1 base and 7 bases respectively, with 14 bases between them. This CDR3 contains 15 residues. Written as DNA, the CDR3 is TGTGCCAGCAGCTTAGGGGACACCAAATCACAGCCCCAGCATTTT. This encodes CASSLGDTKSQPQHF. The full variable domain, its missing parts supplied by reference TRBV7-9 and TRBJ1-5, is DTGVSQNPRHKITKRGQNVTFRCDPISEHNRLYWYRQTLGQGPEFLTYFQNEAQLEKSRLLSDRFSAERPKGSFSTLEIQRTEQGDSAMYLCASSLGDTKSQPQHFGDGTRLSIL.

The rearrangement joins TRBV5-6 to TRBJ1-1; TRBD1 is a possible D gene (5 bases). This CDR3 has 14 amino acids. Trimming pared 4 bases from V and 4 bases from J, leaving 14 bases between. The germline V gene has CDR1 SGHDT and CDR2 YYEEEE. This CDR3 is CASSLGGGGTEAFF. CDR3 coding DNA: TGTGCCAGCAGCCTCGGGGGTGGAGGCACTGAAGCTTTCTTT.

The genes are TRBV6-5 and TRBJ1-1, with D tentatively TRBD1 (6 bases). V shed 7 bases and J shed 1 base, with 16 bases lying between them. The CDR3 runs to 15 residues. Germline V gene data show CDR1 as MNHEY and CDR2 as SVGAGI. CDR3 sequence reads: CASTTLGGANTEAFF. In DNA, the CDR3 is TGTGCCAGCACCACTCTGGGGGGGGCGAACACTGAAGCTTTCTTT.

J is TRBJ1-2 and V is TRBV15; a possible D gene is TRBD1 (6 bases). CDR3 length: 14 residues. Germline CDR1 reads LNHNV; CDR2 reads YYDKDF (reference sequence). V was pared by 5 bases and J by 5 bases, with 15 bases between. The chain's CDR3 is CATSPQGKSYGYTF. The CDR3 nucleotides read TGTGCCACCAGCCCACAGGGTAAGAGTTATGGCTACACCTTC. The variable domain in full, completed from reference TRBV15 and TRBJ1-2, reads DAMVIQNPRYQVTQFGKPVTLSCSQTLNHNVMYWYQQKSSQAPKLLFHYYDKDFNNEADTPDNFQSRRPNTSFCFLDIRSPGLGDTAMYLCATSPQGKSYGYTFGSGTRLTVV.

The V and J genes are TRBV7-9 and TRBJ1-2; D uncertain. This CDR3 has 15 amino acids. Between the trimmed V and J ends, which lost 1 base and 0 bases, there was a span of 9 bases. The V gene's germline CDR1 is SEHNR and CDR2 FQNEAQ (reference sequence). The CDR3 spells CASSLDSFSNYGYTF. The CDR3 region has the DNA TGTGCCAGCAGCTTAGACAGTTTCTCTAACTATGGCTACACCTTC.

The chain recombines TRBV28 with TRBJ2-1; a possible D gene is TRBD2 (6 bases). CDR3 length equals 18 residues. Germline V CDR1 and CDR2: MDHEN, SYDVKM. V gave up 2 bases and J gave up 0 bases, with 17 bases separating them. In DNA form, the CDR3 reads TGTGCCAGCAGTTTAGTCCCCAGGGACTCGAGCTCCTACAATGAGCAGTTCTTC. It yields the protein CASSLVPRDSSSYNEQFF.

As DNA, the CDR3 is TGTGCCAGCTCACCTCGAGTAGCGGAATACTCCTACGAGCAGTACTTC. Residues: CASSPRVAEYSYEQYF. The rearrangement links TRBV18 to TRBJ2-7; maybe TRBD2 (6 bases). The CDR3 is made up of 16 amino acids. The V gene's germline CDR1 is KGHSH and CDR2 LQKENI. The V end lost 3 bases, the J end lost 0 bases, and 15 bases lay between the germline ends.

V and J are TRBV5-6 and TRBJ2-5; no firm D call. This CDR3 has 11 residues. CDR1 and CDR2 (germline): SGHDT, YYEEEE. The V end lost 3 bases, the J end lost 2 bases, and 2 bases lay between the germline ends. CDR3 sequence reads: CASSSQETQYF. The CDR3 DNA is TGTGCCAGCAGCTCACAAGAGACCCAGTACTTC.

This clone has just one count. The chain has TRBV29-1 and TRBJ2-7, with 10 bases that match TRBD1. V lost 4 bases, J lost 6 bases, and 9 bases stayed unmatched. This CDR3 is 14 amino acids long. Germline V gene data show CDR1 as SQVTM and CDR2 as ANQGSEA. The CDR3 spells CSVALWDRGPEQYF. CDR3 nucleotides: TGCAGCGTTGCACTTTGGGACAGGGGACCCGAGCAGTACTTC.

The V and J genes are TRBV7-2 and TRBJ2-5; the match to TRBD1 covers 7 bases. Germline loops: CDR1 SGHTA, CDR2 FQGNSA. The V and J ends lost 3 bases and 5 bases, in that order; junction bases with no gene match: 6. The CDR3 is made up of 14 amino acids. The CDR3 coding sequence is TGTGCCAGCAGCTTTAAAGGGGGCCGGGAGACCCAGTACTTC. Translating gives CASSFKGGRETQYF.

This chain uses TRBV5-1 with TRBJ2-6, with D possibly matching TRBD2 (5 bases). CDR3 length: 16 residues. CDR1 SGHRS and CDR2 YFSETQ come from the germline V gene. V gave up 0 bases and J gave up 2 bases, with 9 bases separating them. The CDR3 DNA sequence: TGCGCCAGCAGCTTGGATATCGGGGCTGGGGCCAACGTCCTGACTTTC. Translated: CASSLDIGAGANVLTF.

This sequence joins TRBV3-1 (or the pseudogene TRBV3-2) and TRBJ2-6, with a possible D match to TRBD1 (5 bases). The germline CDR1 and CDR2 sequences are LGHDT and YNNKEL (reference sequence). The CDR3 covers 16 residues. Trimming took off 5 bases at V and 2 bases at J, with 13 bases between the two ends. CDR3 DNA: TGTGCCAGCAGCTCGTCAGGGTGGGCTGGGGCCAACGTCCTGACTTTC. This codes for CASSSSGWAGANVLTF.

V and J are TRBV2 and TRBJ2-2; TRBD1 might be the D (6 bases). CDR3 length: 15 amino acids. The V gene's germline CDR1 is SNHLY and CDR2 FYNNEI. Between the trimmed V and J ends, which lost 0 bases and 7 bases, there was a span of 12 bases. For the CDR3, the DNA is TGTGCCAGCAGTGAAGCAGGGGGTGAGGGCGGGGAGCTGTTTTTT. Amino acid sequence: CASSEAGGEGGELFF.

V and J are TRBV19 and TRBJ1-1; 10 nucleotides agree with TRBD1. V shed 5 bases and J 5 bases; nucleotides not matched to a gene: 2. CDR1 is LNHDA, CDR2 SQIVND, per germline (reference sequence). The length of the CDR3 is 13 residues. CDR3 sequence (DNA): TGTGCCAGTAGTTTGGACAGGGGGACTGAAGCTTTCTTT. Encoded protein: CASSLDRGTEAFF.

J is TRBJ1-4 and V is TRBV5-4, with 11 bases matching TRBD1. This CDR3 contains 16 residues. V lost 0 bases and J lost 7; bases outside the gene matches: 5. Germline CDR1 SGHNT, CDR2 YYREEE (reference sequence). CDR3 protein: CASSLDGGTGGEKLFF. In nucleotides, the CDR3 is TGTGCCAGCAGCTTGGATGGTGGGACAGGGGGTGAAAAACTGTTTTTT. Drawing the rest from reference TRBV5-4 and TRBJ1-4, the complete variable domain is ETGVTQSPTHLIKTRGQQVTLRCSSQSGHNTVSWYQQALGQGPQFIFQYYREEENGRGNFPPRFSGLQFPNYSSELNVNALELDDSALYLCASSLDGGTGGEKLFFGSGTQLSVL.

This chain's CDR3 is CASSRTGTGGSGNTIYF. In DNA, the CDR3 is TGTGCCAGCAGCAGAACTGGGACAGGGGGCTCTGGAAACACCATATATTTT. The rearrangement joins TRBV7-9 to TRBJ1-3; 11 bases match TRBD1. CDR3 length: 17 amino acids. Germline assignment: CDR1 SEHNR and CDR2 FQNEAQ (reference sequence). The J segment lost 0 bases and the V segment lost 5 bases, leaving 6 bases of the junction unmatched.

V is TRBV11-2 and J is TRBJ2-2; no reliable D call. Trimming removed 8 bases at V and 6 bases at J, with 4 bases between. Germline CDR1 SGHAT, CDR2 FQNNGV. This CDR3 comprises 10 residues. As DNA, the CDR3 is TGTGCCAGCCAGGCCGGGGAGCTGTTTTTT. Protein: CASQAGELFF.

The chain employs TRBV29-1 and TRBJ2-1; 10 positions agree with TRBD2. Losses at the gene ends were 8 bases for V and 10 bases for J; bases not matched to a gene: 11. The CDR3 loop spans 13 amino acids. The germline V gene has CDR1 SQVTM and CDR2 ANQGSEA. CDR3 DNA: TGCAGCTCGAAGGGACTAGCGCCTCGGGAGCAGTTCTTC. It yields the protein CSSKGLAPREQFF.

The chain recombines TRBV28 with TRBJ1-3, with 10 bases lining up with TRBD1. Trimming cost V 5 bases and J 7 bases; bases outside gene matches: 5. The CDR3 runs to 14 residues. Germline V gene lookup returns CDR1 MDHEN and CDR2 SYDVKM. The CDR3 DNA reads TGTGCCAGCAGTCCTCCGGGACAGGGGAACACCATATATTTT. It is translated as CASSPPGQGNTIYF.

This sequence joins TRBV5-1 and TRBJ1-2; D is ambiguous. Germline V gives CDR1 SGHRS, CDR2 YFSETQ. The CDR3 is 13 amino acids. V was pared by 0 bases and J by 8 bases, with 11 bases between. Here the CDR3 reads CASSLVPERGYTF. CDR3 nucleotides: TGCGCCAGCAGCTTGGTACCCGAGCGAGGCTACACCTTC. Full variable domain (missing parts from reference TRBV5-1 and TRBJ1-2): KAGVTQTPRYLIKTRGQQVTLSCSPISGHRSVSWYQQTPGQGLQFLFEYFSETQRNKGNFPGRFSGRQFSNSRSEMNVSTLELGDSALYLCASSLVPERGYTFGSGTRLTVV.

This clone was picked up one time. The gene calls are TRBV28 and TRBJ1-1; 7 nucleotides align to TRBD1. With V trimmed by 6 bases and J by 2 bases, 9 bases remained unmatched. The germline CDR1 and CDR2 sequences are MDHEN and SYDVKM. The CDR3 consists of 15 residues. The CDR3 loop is CASRRQGTSNTEAFF. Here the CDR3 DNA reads TGTGCCAGCAGAAGACAGGGAACCTCAAACACTGAAGCTTTCTTT. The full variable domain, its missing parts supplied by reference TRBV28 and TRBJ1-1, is DVKVTQSSRYLVKRTGEKVFLECVQDMDHENMFWYRQDPGLGLRLIYFSYDVKMKEKGDIPEGYSVSREKKERFSLILESASTNQTSMYLCASRRQGTSNTEAFFGQGTRLTVV.

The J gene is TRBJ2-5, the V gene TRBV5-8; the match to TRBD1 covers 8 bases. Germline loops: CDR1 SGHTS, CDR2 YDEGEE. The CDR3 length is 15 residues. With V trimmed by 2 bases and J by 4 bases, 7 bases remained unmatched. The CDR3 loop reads CASSLRTTGGETQYF. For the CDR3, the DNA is TGTGCCAGCAGCTTAAGGACCACAGGGGGAGAGACCCAGTACTTC.